This entry concerns a single T cell receptor (beta chain). The data are from a study of CD8+CD57+ T cells in acquired aplastic anemia. CDR1 and CDR2 (germline): SEHNR, FQNEAQ (reference sequence). This CDR3 contains 12 residues. The V gene lost 6 bases and the J gene lost 6 bases, with 12 bases spanning the gap. TCR beta VDJ and CDR3 profiles were obtained from a genomic DNA template. From the reads, TCRdb called clonotypes with MiXCR, one entry per CDR3 protein. The profile shows 270,000 or so distinct CDR3 sequences, approximately 79% of them singletons. All patients picked for sequencing had shown, by flow cytometry, an expansion of CD8+CD57+ cells.

Sequenced input: sorted CD4+, CD8+, or CD8+CD57+ T cells (not recorded which) from PBMCs. The genes are TRBV7-9 and TRBJ2-7; D is uncertain. The receptor was derived from a human donor with aplastic anemia. CDR3: CASRADMSEQYF. The CDR3 coding sequence is TGTGCCAGCAGAGCCGACATGTCCGAGCAGTACTTC.